This passage covers 27 T cell receptor beta chains from one sample sequenced in a study of blood T cells in healthy people across ages. Alongside a J-beta primer mix, a sample-barcoded 5' primer served in a second PCR lasting about 7 to 12 cycles. TCRdb re-analysed the 5' RACE reads in MiXCR, keeping a single row per CDR3 protein. Of some 790,000 distinct CDR3 sequences listed, 29% are singletons. Sequencing input: blood. Every receptor here comes from an elderly woman in good health.

Many counts were recorded for this clonotype. The chain links TRBV6-6 to TRBJ2-3, with D perhaps TRBD1 (6 bases). The CDR3 sequence is 16 residues long. From germline, CDR1 is MNHNY and CDR2 SVGAGI (reference sequence). V was cut by 5 bases and J by 0 bases, with 15 bases left in between. CDR3 bases: TGTGCCAGCAGTACCTCAGGGGCCCGAAGCACAGATACGCAGTATTTT. It translates to CASSTSGARSTDTQYF.

This clonotype was observed many times. V usage is TRBV7-9 and J usage is TRBJ2-1; the D is unclear. The CDR3 totals 16 residues. Per germline, CDR1 SEHNR and CDR2 FQNEAQ (reference sequence). V dropped 3 bases and J dropped 7 bases, with 19 bases sitting between them. The CDR3, as DNA: TGTGCCAGCAGCTTTAAAGGTTCCACACAGTTAAATGAGCAGTTCTTC. It translates to CASSFKGSTQLNEQFF.

V gene TRBV10-1 combines with J gene TRBJ1-1, with a possible D match to TRBD1 (5 bases). The CDR3 runs to 15 residues. V shed 2 bases and J shed 1 base, with 11 bases lying between them. Germline assignment: CDR1 WNHNN and CDR2 SYGVQD (reference sequence). The CDR3 reads CASSERGLPNTEAFF. CDR3 in DNA: TGCGCCAGCAGTGAGCGGGGACTACCGAACACTGAAGCTTTCTTT.

This clonotype has a handful of counts. At one boundary the junction diverges from the germline segment, which might be a read error. This chain links TRBV14 with TRBJ1-1; D is possibly TRBD1 (5 bases). The germline CDR1 and CDR2 sequences are SGHDN and FVKESK. The CDR3 extends over 15 amino acids. The CDR3 region has the DNA TGTGCCGGCAGCCCGGGGCCGTGGCTGAACACTGAAGCTTTCTTT. This gives the protein CAGSPGPWLNTEAFF.

Concerning this clonotype: A much more abundant neighbour one base away suggests this may be a read error. Because it lacks the conserved phenylalanine or tryptophan at the end, this CDR3 is likely a read error. The chain joins TRBV11-2 to TRBJ2-3; D possibly corresponds to TRBD2 (6 bases). Germline CDR1 is SGHAT and CDR2 is FQNNGV. The CDR3 sequence is 19 residues long. The V end was cut by 4 bases, the J end by 0 bases, with 23 bases between. CDR3 amino acids: CASSSRGRASEYSTDTQYS. The CDR3 region has the DNA TGTGCCAGCAGCTCGAGGGGTCGTGCTAGCGAATATAGCACAGATACGCAGTATTCT.

V gene TRBV6-6 combines with J gene TRBJ2-3; TRBD1 agrees at 11 bases. Germline V lookup: CDR1 MNHNY, CDR2 SVGAGI (reference sequence). CDR3 length equals 17 residues. The V gene end was trimmed by 0 bases and the J gene end by 3 bases; junction bases not matched to a gene: 5. CDR3 amino acids: CASSYSFRDRGTDTQYF. In DNA, the CDR3 is TGTGCCAGCAGTTACTCGTTCAGGGACAGGGGGACAGATACGCAGTATTTT.

This chain connects TRBV5-5 to TRBJ1-5; no firm D call. Germline lookup yields CDR1 SGHKS and CDR2 YYEKEE (reference sequence). This CDR3 is 15 amino acids long. Trimming left V 1 base short and J 2 bases short, with 10 bases between. CDR3 residues: CASSLKEDRNQPQHF. The CDR3 coding sequence is TGTGCCAGCAGCTTGAAAGAGGATCGCAATCAGCCCCAGCATTTT.

This clonotype was seen a single time. At one boundary the junction diverges from the germline segment, which might be a read error. The genes are TRBV7-2 and TRBJ1-6, with D unclear. The CDR3 runs 14 residues. Germline values: CDR1 SGHTA, CDR2 FQGNSA. The CDR3 here is CVSSLGSYNSPLHF. The CDR3 DNA reads TGTGTCAGCAGCTTGGGCTCCTATAATTCACCCCTCCACTTT. Drawing the rest from reference TRBV7-2 and TRBJ1-6, the complete variable domain is GAGVSQSPSNKVTEKGKDVELRCDPISGHTALYWYRQSLGQGLEFLIYFQGNSAPDKSGLPSDRFSAERTGGSVSTLTIQRTQQEDSAVYLCVSSLGSYNSPLHFGNGTRLTVT.

In this sample, this clonotype turned up many times. This chain connects TRBV14 to TRBJ2-5; 8 positions agree with TRBD1. V shed 2 bases and J 5 bases; nucleotides not matched to a gene: 7. The CDR3 has 15 residues. The germline gives CDR1 SGHDN, CDR2 FVKESK. The CDR3 loop reads CASSQKRTGKETQYF. CDR3 bases: TGTGCCAGCAGCCAAAAAAGGACAGGGAAGGAGACCCAGTACTTC.

V usage is TRBV4-3 and J usage is TRBJ2-3, with 15 bases lining up with TRBD2. J was trimmed by 6 bases and V by 0 bases; bases with no gene match: 10. CDR3 length equals 19 residues. Germline-derived CDR1 and CDR2 are LGHNA and YSLEER. CDR3 sequence reads: CASSQEYRGTSGGWDTQYF. CDR3 sequence (DNA): TGCGCCAGCAGCCAAGAGTATCGTGGGACTAGCGGGGGGTGGGATACGCAGTATTTT.

This clonotype was detected many times. This chain joins TRBV7-2 and TRBJ2-1; a possible D gene is TRBD2 (5 bases). Germline-derived CDR1 and CDR2 are SGHTA and FQGNSA. The ends were cut back, 2 bases at V and 8 bases at J, with 13 bases in the middle. The CDR3 covers 14 residues. CDR3 protein: CASSLHGVADEQFF. The CDR3 nucleotides are TGTGCCAGCAGCTTACACGGGGTGGCGGATGAGCAGTTCTTC.

This clonotype was recorded at least ten times. This sequence joins TRBV27 and TRBJ1-2, with D possibly matching TRBD1 (6 bases). Trimming cost V 2 bases and J 3 bases, with 16 bases left between them. Germline V CDR1 and CDR2: MNHEY, SMNVEV (reference sequence). This CDR3 spans 16 amino acids. The CDR3 spells CASSLKGGQGYYGYTF. CDR3 DNA: TGTGCCAGCAGTTTAAAGGGGGGTCAGGGGTACTATGGCTACACCTTC.

This clonotype was detected only once. The chain couples TRBV3-1 to TRBJ1-3; 7 bases are shared with TRBD1. This CDR3 is built from 15 residues. J gave up 0 bases and V 4 bases, and 3 bases lay outside the gene matches. Germline CDR1 LGHDT, CDR2 YNNKEL (reference sequence). The CDR3 reads CASSRGQASGNTIYF. The CDR3 coding sequence is TGTGCCAGCAGCCGAGGACAGGCCTCTGGAAACACCATATATTTT.

The chain combines TRBV5-1 with TRBJ1-4, with D unresolved. Per germline, CDR1 SGHRS and CDR2 YFSETQ. The V end was cut by 2 bases, the J end by 0 bases, with 14 bases between. This CDR3 contains 17 residues. In DNA form, the CDR3 reads TGCGCCAGCAGCTTTGGTGTAGGGAGCGCAACTAATGAAAAACTGTTTTTT. As protein: CASSFGVGSATNEKLFF.

This chain's CDR3 is CASSEYIGRSGQETQYF. The CDR3 DNA reads as TGTGCCAGCAGTGAATATATAGGGAGGAGCGGCCAAGAGACCCAGTACTTC. The chain combines TRBV25-1 with TRBJ2-5, with TRBD2 as a possible D gene (6 bases). Trimming removed 0 bases from V and 1 base from J, with 15 bases in between. From germline, CDR1 is MGHDK and CDR2 SYGVNS. CDR3 length: 17 amino acids.

This chain links TRBV28 with TRBJ1-5; possible D gene TRBD1, 5 bases. This CDR3 is built from 17 residues. V was clipped by 4 bases and J by 0 bases, with 16 bases between them. Germline V lookup: CDR1 MDHEN, CDR2 SYDVKM. CDR3 sequence: CASSSGDHLFSNQPQHF. CDR3 nucleotides: TGTGCCAGCAGTTCGGGGGACCATTTGTTTAGCAATCAGCCCCAGCATTTT.

The CDR3 nucleotides are TGCGCCAGCAGCCAAGAGTGGTGGGATACGCAGTATTTT. Its translation: CASSQEWWDTQYF. V and J are TRBV4-1 and TRBJ2-3; D unresolved. From germline, CDR1 is MGHRA and CDR2 YSYEKL. The CDR3 contains 13 residues. V lost 0 bases, J lost 6 bases, and 7 bases lay in between.

This clonotype was counted a few times. V is TRBV7-6 and J is TRBJ2-1; tentatively, D is TRBD2 (7 bases). Germline lookup yields CDR1 SGHVS and CDR2 FNYEAQ. This CDR3 region has 15 residues. With 3 bases removed from V and 6 bases from J, the gap between germline ends came to 15 bases. The CDR3 bases are TGTGCCAGCAGCTTGGGTGGGGGGGCCCGCAATGAGCAGTTCTTC. Residues: CASSLGGGARNEQFF.

In this sample, this clonotype turned up a few times. Being one base from a much bigger clone, this may be a read error. The V call is TRBV12-3 or TRBV12-4, the J call TRBJ2-5, with D possibly TRBD1 on 5 matching bases. The CDR3 is made up of 15 amino acids. CDR3: CVSSLVPGRQETQYF. CDR3 DNA sequence: TGTGTCAGCAGTTTAGTGCCAGGGCGCCAAGAGACCCAGTACTTC.

This clonotype turned up a few times. The chain is built from TRBV15 and TRBJ1-1; D is unresolved. CDR1 is LNHNV and CDR2 is YYDKDF in the germline V gene (reference sequence). The CDR3 totals 16 residues. Trimming pared 0 bases from V and 0 bases from J, leaving 11 bases between. CDR3 sequence reads: CATSRDPDGMNTEAFF. The CDR3 DNA reads as TGTGCCACCAGCAGAGATCCAGACGGGATGAACACTGAAGCTTTCTTT.

This clonotype was counted between two and nine times. An end of the junction does not agree with germline; a read error may underlie this. The rearrangement joins TRBV11-2 to TRBJ2-2; possibly TRBD1 or TRBD2 for D (5 bases each). The germline V gene has CDR1 SGHAT and CDR2 FQNNGV. This CDR3 region has 15 residues. DNA for the CDR3: TGTGCCAGTTCGAATAGGCAGGGCAATACCGGGGAGCGGTTTTTT. It translates to CASSNRQGNTGERFF.

A word on this clonotype: A much larger clone lies a single base off, so this may be a read error. This sequence joins TRBV5-5 and TRBJ2-3, with D possibly being TRBD1 or TRBD2 (6 bases each). The CDR3 runs 12 residues. Trimming cost V 3 bases and J 14 bases, with 16 bases left between them. The germline V gene encodes CDR1 SGHKS and CDR2 YYEKEE (reference sequence). CDR3 protein: CASSSRGRIGYF. CDR3 bases: TGTGCCAGCAGCTCCCGGGGGCGCATAGGGTATTTT.

The J gene is TRBJ2-7, the V gene TRBV2; maybe TRBD2 (5 bases). The V end was cut by 3 bases, the J end by 6 bases, with 9 bases between. The CDR3 spans 12 residues. The germline CDR1 and CDR2 sequences are SNHLY and FYNNEI. CDR3 loop: CASSEWRAEQYF. DNA for the CDR3: TGTGCCAGCAGTGAGTGGCGGGCCGAGCAGTACTTC.

V and J are TRBV3-1 and TRBJ1-2; tentative D call: TRBD1 (6 bases). Trimming removed 4 bases at V and 7 bases at J, with 13 bases between. CDR3 size: 13 residues. CDR1 is LGHDT and CDR2 is YNNKEL in the germline V gene (reference sequence). The CDR3 nucleotides read TGTGCCAGCAGCCTTACAGGGACGGGTGGCTACACCTTC. The encoded protein is CASSLTGTGGYTF.

The J gene is TRBJ1-1, the V gene TRBV6-5, with D unclear. The CDR3 consists of 13 residues. V lost 5 bases to trimming and J lost 3 bases, with 10 bases between them. Germline assignment: CDR1 MNHEY and CDR2 SVGAGI. The CDR3 DNA is TGTGCCAGCAGTCGGGCCGGGGACACTGAAGCTTTCTTT. This translates into CASSRAGDTEAFF.

V usage is TRBV10-3 and J usage is TRBJ1-2; a possible D gene is TRBD1 (5 bases). Germline V CDR1 and CDR2: ENHRY, SYGVKD. Trimming removed 9 bases at V and 4 bases at J, with 18 bases between. The CDR3 totals 14 residues. Written as DNA, the CDR3 is TGTGCCATTTCTCCGGGGGAGGGTCCCTATGGCTACACCTTC. Protein product: CAISPGEGPYGYTF.

As concerns this clonotype: Germline is not matched at one junction end, which may reflect a read error. In DNA, the CDR3 is TGTGCTAGCAGCCAAGATCGTGTGCGAGGGGCTGGTGAGCAGTACTTC. Translating gives CASSQDRVRGAGEQYF. The V call is TRBV14, the J call TRBJ2-7, with D possibly called TRBD1 or TRBD2 (5 bases each). The CDR3 is 16 residues long. The germline gives CDR1 SGHDN, CDR2 FVKESK.